These 30 T cell receptor beta chains were sequenced from one sample in a study of cytomegalovirus exposure and HLA in healthy donors. The PCR employed 60 Vbeta primers together with 13 Jbeta primers. Libraries were prepared by immunoSEQ multiplex PCR; TCRdb keeps only in-frame clonotypes and omits some of them. The data show some 150,000 clones, 75% to 85% seen once. The sample was PBMCs. The receptors derive from a man aged 50 to 59 in good health and CMV-seropositive.

The V call is TRBV6-5, the J call TRBJ1-3; 10 positions match TRBD1. The trim removed 6 bases at V and 3 bases at J, leaving 5 bases unmatched. Germline V gives CDR1 MNHEY, CDR2 SVGAGI. The length of the CDR3 is 15 residues. CDR3 nucleotides: TGTGCCAGCAGGGCGACAGGGGGCATTGGAAACACCATATATTTT. It encodes CASRATGGIGNTIYF.

The genes are TRBV7-2 and TRBJ1-4; D gene uncertain. The CDR3 is made up of 14 amino acids. Trimming took 5 bases from V and 3 from J, leaving 10 bases between them. Germline CDR1 is SGHTA and CDR2 is FQGNSA. The chain's CDR3 is CASSPGGANEKLFF. The CDR3 nucleotides are TGTGCCAGCAGCCCGGGAGGAGCTAATGAAAAACTGTTTTTT.

This sequence joins TRBV15 and TRBJ1-5; D unclear. The germline CDR1 and CDR2 sequences are LNHNV and YYDKDF (reference sequence). The CDR3 contains 13 residues. Deletions cut 1 base from V and 8 bases from J, with 9 bases between. Here the CDR3 DNA reads TGTGCCACCAGCAGAGTTTTGAGGGAGCCCCAGCATTTT. It yields the protein CATSRVLREPQHF.

V is TRBV7-9 and J is TRBJ2-7, with TRBD1 matching 11 bases. The germline CDR1 and CDR2 sequences are SEHNR and FQNEAQ (reference sequence). V was pared by 5 bases and J by 2 bases, with 5 bases of the junction left unmatched. The CDR3 is 15 amino acids. CDR3: CASSARDRGAYEQYF. The CDR3 DNA sequence: TGTGCCAGCAGCGCCCGGGACAGGGGGGCCTACGAGCAGTACTTC.

This chain joins TRBV11-2 and TRBJ2-7; possible D gene TRBD1, 5 bases. Germline V gene data show CDR1 as SGHAT and CDR2 as FQNNGV. The CDR3 loop spans 16 amino acids. V was cut by 1 base and J by 1 base, with 14 bases left in between. Here the CDR3 DNA reads TGTGCCAGCAGCTTAGTGGGTGGGGCAGGTTCCTACGAGCAGTACTTC. Translating gives CASSLVGGAGSYEQYF. Together with reference TRBV11-2 and TRBJ2-7, the CDR3 gives the full variable domain: EAGVAQSPRYKIIEKRQSVAFWCNPISGHATLYWYQQILGQGPKLLIQFQNNGVVDDSQLPKDRFSAERLKGVDSTLKIQPAKLEDSAVYLCASSLVGGAGSYEQYFGPGTRLTVT.

This chain joins TRBV6-1 and TRBJ1-5; the D gene is possibly TRBD1 (5 bases). CDR1 and CDR2 (germline): MNHNS, SASEGT. The CDR3 has 14 residues. V was cut by 2 bases and J by 6 bases, with 11 bases left in between. The DNA of the CDR3 is TGTGCCAGCAGTGAACTGTTAGGGGCTCAGCCCCAGCATTTT. Translated: CASSELLGAQPQHF.

The genes are TRBV5-1 and TRBJ1-4, with TRBD1 as a possible D gene (5 bases). The CDR3 has 14 residues. Trimming cost V 5 bases and J 10 bases, with 18 bases left between them. Germline-derived CDR1 and CDR2 are SGHRS and YFSETQ. CDR3 DNA sequence: TGCGCCAGCAGTACCGGGACTGGGATACTAAAACTGTTTTTT. Its protein is CASSTGTGILKLFF.

The chain is built from TRBV13 and TRBJ1-6, with TRBD1 matching 7 bases. Looked up from germline, CDR1 is PRHDT and CDR2 is FYEKMQ (reference sequence). This CDR3 is 15 amino acids long. V dropped 5 bases and J dropped 7; count of bases not matched to a gene: 8. The CDR3 protein is CASSQTGAPNSPLHF. As DNA, the CDR3 is TGTGCCAGCAGCCAAACAGGGGCGCCCAATTCACCCCTCCACTTT.

The chain employs TRBV23-1 and TRBJ2-2; 14 bases map to TRBD2. TRBV23-1 is assigned to the ORF class and has an uncertain function. The CDR3 spans 18 residues. Unmatched junction bases numbered 10, after V lost 6 bases and J lost 4 bases. This chain's CDR3 is CASSQKGLAGVVTGELFF. The CDR3 DNA sequence: TGCGCCAGCAGCCAAAAGGGACTAGCGGGAGTTGTCACCGGGGAGCTGTTTTTT.

V is TRBV5-4 and J is TRBJ2-1, with TRBD2 identical over 8 bases. The germline V gene has CDR1 SGHNT and CDR2 YYREEE (reference sequence). This CDR3 has 16 amino acids. V lost 0 bases and J lost 0; bases outside the gene matches: 2. The CDR3 bases are TGTGCCAGCAGCTTGGTGGGACTAGGCTCCTACAATGAGCAGTTCTTC. Its protein is CASSLVGLGSYNEQFF.

This clone appeared a few times. The V call is TRBV4-1, the J call TRBJ1-4; D perhaps matches TRBD1 (6 bases). Trimming stripped 4 bases from V and 6 bases from J, with 12 bases between. The germline CDR1 and CDR2 sequences are MGHRA and YSYEKL. The CDR3 is 14 residues long. The CDR3 coding sequence is TGCGCCAGCAGCCGCAGGACAGAATATGAAAAACTGTTTTTT. This translates into CASSRRTEYEKLFF.

Here the CDR3 reads CASTRLAVNTGELFF. In DNA form, the CDR3 reads TGTGCCAGCACCAGGCTAGCGGTAAACACCGGGGAGCTGTTTTTT. The genes are TRBV11-2 and TRBJ2-2; 7 nucleotides agree with TRBD2. V shed 7 bases and J 2 bases; nucleotides not matched to a gene: 7. CDR1 is SGHAT, CDR2 FQNNGV, per germline. The CDR3 consists of 15 residues.

The chain joins TRBV4-1 to TRBJ1-5; D unclear. Germline CDR1 reads MGHRA; CDR2 reads YSYEKL. Trimming shortened V by 1 base and J by 9 bases, and 16 bases separated the two germline ends. The CDR3 runs to 15 residues. The CDR3: CASSQGDGYYRPQHF. The CDR3 DNA reads TGCGCCAGCAGCCAAGGAGACGGGTATTATCGGCCCCAGCATTTT.

The rearrangement links TRBV5-4 to TRBJ2-1; TRBD2 agrees at 13 bases. The length of the CDR3 is 16 residues. V shed 4 bases, J shed 13 bases, and the junction held 14 bases outside the gene matches. Per the germline V gene, CDR1 is SGHNT and CDR2 is YYREEE (reference sequence). CDR3 in amino acids: CASSGRTSGREPPQFF. The CDR3 nucleotides are TGTGCCAGCAGCGGACGGACTAGCGGGAGAGAACCTCCCCAGTTCTTC. Full variable domain (rest looked up from reference TRBV5-4 and TRBJ2-1): ETGVTQSPTHLIKTRGQQVTLRCSSQSGHNTVSWYQQALGQGPQFIFQYYREEENGRGNFPPRFSGLQFPNYSSELNVNALELDDSALYLCASSGRTSGREPPQFFGPGTRLTVL.

The chain uses TRBV18 and TRBJ2-2, with TRBD2 matching 10 bases. Trimming removed 4 bases from V and 1 base from J; junction bases left unmatched: 0. CDR1 and CDR2 from the germline V gene are KGHSH and LQKENI. This CDR3 has 15 amino acids. The CDR3 DNA follows: TGTGCCAGCTCACGGACTAGCGGGAACACCGGGGAGCTGTTTTTT. Its protein product is CASSRTSGNTGELFF.

The rearrangement uses TRBV11-2 and TRBJ2-2; 9 bases are shared with TRBD2. The CDR3 consists of 16 residues. In germline, CDR1 is SGHAT, CDR2 FQNNGV. The junction had 10 bases not matched to a gene; V was cut back by 7 bases and J by 4 bases. CDR3 bases: TGTGCCAGCACCTCTCCCGTGACTAGCGGCACCGGGGAGCTGTTTTTT. Amino acids: CASTSPVTSGTGELFF.

To note about this clone: Mismatch with germline at one junction end may stem from a read error. This chain links TRBV7-9 with TRBJ2-7, with D perhaps matching TRBD2 (6 bases). The CDR3 covers 14 residues. From germline, CDR1 is SEHNR and CDR2 FQNEAQ (reference sequence). CDR3 nucleotide sequence: TGTTCCAGCAGCCAGGGCTCGGGAGACTACGAGCAGTACTTC. This codes for CSSSQGSGDYEQYF. Supplemented by reference TRBV7-9 and TRBJ2-7, the full variable domain reads DTGVSQNPRHKITKRGQNVTFRCDPISEHNRLYWYRQTLGQGPEFLTYFQNEAQLEKSRLLSDRFSAERPKGSFSTLEIQRTEQGDSAMYLCSSSQGSGDYEQYFGPGTRLTVT.

The chain has TRBV5-1 and TRBJ2-5; perhaps TRBD2 as D (6 bases). The CDR3 extends over 18 amino acids. Trimming pared 0 bases from V and 5 bases from J, leaving 23 bases between. CDR1 is SGHRS, CDR2 YFSETQ, per germline. DNA for the CDR3: TGCGCCAGCAGCTTGGAAATTGGCGGGGCTGATTTTGGGGAGACCCAGTACTTC. It encodes CASSLEIGGADFGETQYF.

The CDR3 nucleotides read TGTGCCAGCAGCTTAGCTTACAGGGGGGCCACTGAAGCTTTCTTT. Amino acid sequence: CASSLAYRGATEAFF. This chain uses TRBV7-2 with TRBJ1-1; 8 positions agree with TRBD1. Germline assignment: CDR1 SGHTA and CDR2 FQGNSA. Unmatched junction bases numbered 4, after V lost 0 bases and J lost 4 bases. CDR3 size: 15 residues.

The chain is built from TRBV30 and TRBJ1-3; weak D call: TRBD1 (6 bases). Trimming pared 5 bases from V and 4 bases from J, leaving 12 bases between. The CDR3 has 13 amino acids. Germline V gene sequence: CDR1 GTSNPN, CDR2 SVGIG (reference sequence). The chain's CDR3 is CAWGRGEGNTIYF. In nucleotides, the CDR3 is TGTGCCTGGGGGAGGGGGGAAGGAAACACCATATATTTT.

V gene TRBV10-3 combines with J gene TRBJ2-5, with D possibly TRBD1 on 5 matching bases. This CDR3 is 13 amino acids long. CDR1 is ENHRY and CDR2 is SYGVKD in the germline V gene. V lost 2 bases to trimming and J lost 2 bases, with 6 bases between them. The CDR3 DNA is TGTGCCATCAGTGAGGACAGACAAGAGACCCAGTACTTC. Translated, it gives CAISEDRQETQYF.

V and J are TRBV28 and TRBJ2-7; 10 bases map to TRBD1. The V segment lost 5 bases and the J segment 3 bases; nucleotides outside the gene matches: 10. This CDR3 region has 16 residues. Germline-derived CDR1 and CDR2 are MDHEN and SYDVKM. CDR3 protein: CASSPLGDRGRYEQYF. CDR3 bases: TGTGCCAGCAGTCCGCTCGGGGACAGGGGACGCTACGAGCAGTACTTC.

V and J are TRBV27 and TRBJ2-6, with TRBD1 matching 9 bases. V lost 5 bases to trimming and J lost 4 bases; unmatched junction nucleotides: 6. The CDR3 totals 16 residues. Germline V lookup: CDR1 MNHEY, CDR2 SMNVEV (reference sequence). The chain's CDR3 is CASSPTTGGGANVLTF. As DNA, the CDR3 is TGTGCCAGCAGTCCAACGACAGGGGGAGGGGCCAACGTCCTGACTTTC.

The chain employs TRBV27 and TRBJ2-1, with D unclear. CDR3 length: 13 residues. V lost 6 bases to trimming and J lost 3 bases, with 9 bases between them. Germline CDR1 reads MNHEY; CDR2 reads SMNVEV (reference sequence). CDR3 region: CASSPRSYNEQFF. CDR3 nucleotide sequence: TGTGCCAGCAGCCCGCGGAGCTACAATGAGCAGTTCTTC.

The chain is built from TRBV28 and TRBJ2-7; 8 nucleotides align to TRBD2. Germline CDR1 MDHEN, CDR2 SYDVKM. V was clipped by 4 bases and J by 4 bases; unmatched bases: 6. The CDR3 runs to 14 residues. The CDR3 sequence: CASSSAGESYEQYF. In nucleotides, the CDR3 is TGTGCCAGCAGTTCAGCGGGAGAGTCTTACGAGCAGTACTTC.

CDR3 loop: CASSGDRAHNEQFF. CDR3 nucleotide sequence: TGTGCCAGCAGTGGGGACAGGGCCCACAATGAGCAGTTCTTC. This chain joins TRBV6-1 and TRBJ2-1, with 9 bases identical to TRBD1. This CDR3 region has 14 residues. The junction had 3 bases not matched to a gene; V was cut back by 4 bases and J by 5 bases. Germline V gene data show CDR1 as MNHNS and CDR2 as SASEGT.

The V call is TRBV13, the J call TRBJ2-1; D remains ambiguous. This CDR3 spans 16 amino acids. Germline CDR1 PRHDT, CDR2 FYEKMQ (reference sequence). V lost 5 bases and J 9 bases, leaving 23 bases between the germline ends. DNA of the CDR3: TGTGCCAGCAGCCCTTACAATAGAGGCTACCACACTGAGCAGTTCTTC. This sequence encodes CASSPYNRGYHTEQFF.

This chain links TRBV28 with TRBJ2-2; D not resolved. Looked up from germline, CDR1 is MDHEN and CDR2 is SYDVKM. The CDR3 runs to 16 residues. V lost 6 bases to trimming and J lost 3 bases, with 17 bases between them. CDR3 region: CASRPYRSAYTGELFF. CDR3 DNA sequence: TGTGCCAGCAGACCCTACCGTTCTGCCTACACCGGGGAGCTGTTTTTT.

This clone has only one observation. V and J are TRBV5-8 and TRBJ2-1; TRBD2 might be the D (6 bases). The germline V gene encodes CDR1 SGHTS and CDR2 YDEGEE. The V and J ends lost 0 bases and 0 bases respectively, with 10 bases between them. The CDR3 is 16 residues long. The CDR3 DNA reads TGTGCCAGCAGCTTGGCCGGGGGAATCTCCTACAATGAGCAGTTCTTC. This translates into CASSLAGGISYNEQFF.

This rearrangement joins TRBV9 to TRBJ2-1; 7 bases match TRBD1. CDR3 length equals 16 residues. The trim removed 2 bases at V and 3 bases at J, leaving 8 bases unmatched. The V gene's germline CDR1 is SGDLS and CDR2 YYNGEE. The CDR3 DNA reads TGTGCCAGCAGCGTTTCGGACAGGACGATCTACAATGAGCAGTTCTTC. Amino acids: CASSVSDRTIYNEQFF. The variable domain in full, completed from reference TRBV9 and TRBJ2-1, reads DSGVTQTPKHLITATGQRVTLRCSPRSGDLSVYWYQQSLDQGLQFLIQYYNGEERAKGNILERFSAQQFPDLHSELNLSSLELGDSALYFCASSVSDRTIYNEQFFGPGTRLTVL.